The 19 T cell receptor beta chains below come from one sample, sequenced in a study of T cell responses to AZD1222 COVID-19 vaccine. Repertoires were generated with immunoSEQ multiplex PCR, while TCRdb's copy carries only in-frame clones and drops some. Of about 120,000 clones listed, around 93% were seen once; the top ten hold more than 4.5%. Sequencing used peripheral blood, obtained 28 days after the second AZD1222 dose. Receptors originate from an adult who received the AZD1222 COVID-19 vaccine.

This CDR3 reads CASSIRRSSYEQYF. The CDR3 bases are TGTGCCAGCAGCATCCGACGGTCCTCCTACGAGCAGTACTTC. V and J are TRBV3-1 (or the pseudogene TRBV3-2) and TRBJ2-7; D gene unclear. The CDR3 spans 14 residues. V was trimmed by 5 bases and J by 0 bases, leaving 11 bases between them. Germline CDR1 is LGHDT and CDR2 is YNNKEL (reference sequence).

The V gene is TRBV19, the J gene TRBJ1-1; D unclear. The V end lost 0 bases, the J end lost 0 bases, and 8 bases lay between the germline ends. The CDR3 covers 15 residues. Germline-derived CDR1 and CDR2 are LNHDA and SQIVND (reference sequence). The CDR3 bases are TGTGCCAGTAGTATAGATCCCATTTTGAACACTGAAGCTTTCTTT. Protein: CASSIDPILNTEAFF. Full variable domain (missing parts from reference TRBV19 and TRBJ1-1): DGGITQSPKYLFRKEGQNVTLSCEQNLNHDAMYWYRQDPGQGLRLIYYSQIVNDFQKGDIAEGYSVSREKKESFPLTVTSAQKNPTAFYLCASSIDPILNTEAFFGQGTRLTVV.

The chain has TRBV18 and TRBJ1-2; 9 bases align to TRBD1. J gave up 7 bases and V 6 bases, and 18 bases lay outside the gene matches. Germline V gene lookup returns CDR1 KGHSH and CDR2 LQKENI. The CDR3 has 17 residues. CDR3 bases: TGTGCCAGCTCGCGCTTCGAAACCTCGACAGGGGGAGGTGGCTACACCTTC. Translating gives CASSRFETSTGGGGYTF.

The chain employs TRBV5-6 and TRBJ2-7; D is unclear. V gave up 4 bases and J gave up 4 bases, with 12 bases separating them. Germline V gene sequence: CDR1 SGHDT, CDR2 YYEEEE. The CDR3 has 13 amino acids. The CDR3 region is CASSPKLEYEQYF. For the CDR3, the DNA is TGTGCCAGCAGCCCCAAATTGGAGTACGAGCAGTACTTC.

The J gene is TRBJ1-2, the V gene TRBV28; TRBD1 aligns across 9 bases. Per germline, CDR1 MDHEN and CDR2 SYDVKM. This CDR3 has 15 residues. Trimming took 4 bases from V and 7 from J; bases not matched to a gene: 10. CDR3 DNA sequence: TGTGCCAGCAGTTCACCGGGACAGGGAGCGGGTGGCTACACCTTC. This encodes CASSSPGQGAGGYTF.

V gene TRBV12-3 or TRBV12-4 combines with J gene TRBJ1-1; D not resolved. CDR3 length: 11 amino acids. V was trimmed by 6 bases and J by 6 bases, leaving 8 bases between them. The CDR3 region has the DNA TGTGCCAGCAGCCCGGGATCTGAAGCTTTCTTT. This sequence encodes CASSPGSEAFF.

V usage is TRBV7-9 and J usage is TRBJ2-3; D ambiguous. Trimming took off 3 bases at V and 5 bases at J, with 9 bases between the two ends. The CDR3 runs 13 residues. CDR1 and CDR2 (germline): SEHNR, FQNEAQ (reference sequence). Here the CDR3 reads CASSLVQRDTQYF. The CDR3 DNA follows: TGTGCCAGCAGCTTGGTGCAGAGAGATACGCAGTATTTT.

The CDR3 sequence is CASSPPGGYRGDGTEAFF. In nucleotides, the CDR3 is TGTGCCAGCTCACCACCCGGAGGCTACAGGGGCGATGGCACTGAAGCTTTCTTT. V usage is TRBV18 and J usage is TRBJ1-1; 7 nucleotides match TRBD1. Germline V gives CDR1 KGHSH, CDR2 LQKENI. V gave up 0 bases and J gave up 4 bases; unmatched junction bases: 14. The CDR3 runs 18 residues.

This clone has more than one count but fewer than ten. The CDR3: CASSPTSGFLSGNTIYF. In DNA, the CDR3 is TGTGCCAGCTCACCGACCTCAGGCTTCCTCTCTGGAAACACCATATATTTT. This chain connects TRBV18 to TRBJ1-3; D unresolved. Germline assignment: CDR1 KGHSH and CDR2 LQKENI. This CDR3 spans 17 amino acids. Trimming stripped 3 bases from V and 0 bases from J, with 15 bases between. Combining the CDR3 with reference TRBV18 and TRBJ1-3 gives the whole variable domain NAGVMQNPRHLVRRRGQEARLRCSPMKGHSHVYWYRQLPEEGLKFMVYLQKENIIDESGMPKERFSAEFPKEGPSILRIQQVVRGDSAAYFCASSPTSGFLSGNTIYFGEGSWLTVV.

The V call is TRBV18, the J call TRBJ2-5; TRBD2 aligns across 8 bases. V shed 6 bases and J 4 bases; nucleotides not matched to a gene: 7. CDR1 is KGHSH and CDR2 is LQKENI in the germline V gene. CDR3 length: 14 residues. CDR3 nucleotides: TGTGCCAGCTCCCCGGGACTAGTGGGAGAGACCCAGTACTTC. Its protein product is CASSPGLVGETQYF.

This clone was counted once. This chain links TRBV5-1 with TRBJ2-4; tentative D call: TRBD1 (6 bases). The CDR3 is 15 residues long. Trimming removed 0 bases from V and 3 bases from J, with 10 bases in between. Germline V CDR1 and CDR2: SGHRS, YFSETQ. Written as DNA, the CDR3 is TGCGCCAGCAGCTTGGGGGACACAGTCAAAAACATTCAGTACTTC. Protein sequence: CASSLGDTVKNIQYF.

The chain uses TRBV4-3 and TRBJ1-2, with a weak D call TRBD1 (5 bases). In germline, CDR1 is LGHNA, CDR2 YSLEER. The length of the CDR3 is 15 residues. The V end lost 0 bases, the J end lost 4 bases, and 12 bases lay between the germline ends. The CDR3 region is CASSQETGLIYGYTF. CDR3 bases: TGCGCCAGCAGCCAAGAAACAGGTCTTATCTATGGCTACACCTTC.

V and J are TRBV19 and TRBJ1-1; D is ambiguous. From germline, CDR1 is LNHDA and CDR2 SQIVND (reference sequence). Trimming pared 6 bases from V and 5 bases from J, leaving 13 bases between. The CDR3 runs to 13 residues. CDR3 nucleotides: TGTGCCAGTAGCCCGACGGGTTATACTGAAGCTTTCTTT. This translates into CASSPTGYTEAFF.

The chain uses TRBV7-2 and TRBJ1-1; 8 bases map to TRBD1. Germline V gene data show CDR1 as SGHTA and CDR2 as FQGNSA. V lost 3 bases, J lost 5 bases, and 2 bases stayed unmatched. The CDR3 contains 13 residues. CDR3 region: CASSLTGVTEAFF. The CDR3 DNA sequence: TGTGCCAGCAGCTTGACAGGGGTGACTGAAGCTTTCTTT.

The chain is built from TRBV7-9 and TRBJ1-5; D possibly corresponds to TRBD1 (6 bases). The V and J ends lost 4 bases and 5 bases respectively, with 12 bases between them. This CDR3 has 14 residues. Germline CDR1 is SEHNR and CDR2 is FQNEAQ (reference sequence). CDR3 in amino acids: CASSSLTGDQPQHF. The CDR3 bases are TGTGCCAGCAGCTCCCTGACAGGAGATCAGCCCCAGCATTTT.

This rearrangement joins TRBV4-1 to TRBJ2-5; no clear D gene. Germline CDR1 is MGHRA and CDR2 is YSYEKL. The CDR3 sequence is 16 residues long. V lost 3 bases to trimming and J lost 5 bases, with 19 bases between them. CDR3 coding DNA: TGCGCCAGCAGCCACTTTTTAGACGCTCTTGGGGAGACCCAGTACTTC. Translation gives CASSHFLDALGETQYF.

This chain uses TRBV2 with TRBJ2-2; the D is unclear. Trimming shortened V by 11 bases and J by 6 bases, and 13 bases separated the two germline ends. CDR3 size: 12 residues. The germline CDR1 and CDR2 sequences are SNHLY and FYNNEI. The CDR3 coding sequence is TGTGCCTCCAGGATAGGGTCCGGGGAGCTGTTTTTT. It is translated as CASRIGSGELFF.

This rearrangement joins TRBV6-2 or TRBV6-3 to TRBJ2-1, with D perhaps TRBD2 (6 bases). Between the trimmed V and J ends, which lost 2 bases and 14 bases, there was a span of 19 bases. There are 14 residues in the CDR3. The germline CDR1 and CDR2 sequences are MNHEY and SVGEGT. The CDR3 spells CASSYPRTTRGKFF. Here the CDR3 DNA reads TGTGCCAGCAGTTACCCTCGGACTACACGAGGGAAGTTCTTC.

The chain has TRBV18 and TRBJ1-1, with TRBD1 matching 12 bases. Losses at the gene ends were 3 bases for V and 3 bases for J; bases not matched to a gene: 8. CDR1 KGHSH and CDR2 LQKENI come from the germline V gene. This CDR3 region has 17 residues. The CDR3 nucleotides are TGTGCCAGCTCACCGTTTAGGGACAGGGGGCCGGACACTGAAGCTTTCTTT. This translates into CASSPFRDRGPDTEAFF.